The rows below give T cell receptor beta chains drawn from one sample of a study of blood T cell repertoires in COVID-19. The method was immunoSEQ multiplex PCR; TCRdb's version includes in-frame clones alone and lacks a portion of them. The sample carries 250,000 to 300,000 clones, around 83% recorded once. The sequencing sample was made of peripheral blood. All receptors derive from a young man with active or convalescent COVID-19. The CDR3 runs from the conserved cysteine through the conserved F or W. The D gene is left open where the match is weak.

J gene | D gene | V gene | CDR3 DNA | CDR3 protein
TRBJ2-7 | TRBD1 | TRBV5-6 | TGTGCCAGCAGCCATCCGGGACAGGGGTCGTACGAGCAGTACTTC | CASSHPGQGSYEQYF
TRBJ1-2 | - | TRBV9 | TGTGCCAGCAAAGGAGGGACCTATGGCTACACCTTC | CASKGGTYGYTF
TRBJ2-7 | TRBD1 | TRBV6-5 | TGTGCCAGCAGTCCTCTAAGGGACAGTGCCTACGAGCAGTACTTC | CASSPLRDSAYEQYF
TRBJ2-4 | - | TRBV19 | TGTGCCAGTAGTATAGACGGGTGGCCGCTTCAGTACTTC | CASSIDGWPLQYF
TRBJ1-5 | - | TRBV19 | TGTGCCAGTAGTGTCGGGGCGGGGAATCAGCCCCAGCATTTT | CASSVGAGNQPQHF
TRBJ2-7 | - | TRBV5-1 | TGCGCCAGCAGCTTGATGTCGGCCGCGATCGGGGAGATAAGAAAGCGGAGCTCCTACGAGCAGTACTTC | CASSLMSAAIGEIRKRSSYEQYF
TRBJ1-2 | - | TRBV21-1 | TGTGCCAGCAGCGCGACAGGGGGCGCTTATGGCTACACCTTC | CASSATGGAYGYTF
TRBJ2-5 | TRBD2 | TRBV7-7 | TGTGCCAGCAGCTTAGGGTTTACTAGCGGGGAGACCCAGTACTTC | CASSLGFTSGETQYF
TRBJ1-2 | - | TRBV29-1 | TGCAGCGTTGAATACCTAACGACAGGAATCAACTTC | CSVEYLTTGINF
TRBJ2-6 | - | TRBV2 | TGTGCCAGCAGTGACAAGGGGCTCACTGGGGCCAACGTCCTGACTTTC | CASSDKGLTGANVLTF